This is a list of T cell receptor beta chains from one sample in a study of blood T cell repertoires in COVID-19. The method was immunoSEQ multiplex PCR; TCRdb's version includes in-frame clones alone and lacks a portion of them. Here the sample spans approximately 160,000 clones, roughly 81% being singletons. Sequenced material: peripheral blood. All receptors derive from a woman in her sixties with COVID-19, enrolled during active disease. Each CDR3 is given with its conserved first and last residue. A D gene is named only where the DNA matches it firmly. Clone size is not always given. Where it is, it says once, few, many or a class for expanded clones.

>15|TRBV5-1|TRBD1|NA|TRBJ2-2
CASSLAGGNTGELFF
TGCGCCAGCAGCTTGGCAGGGGGCAACACCGGGGAGCTGTTTTTT
>12|TRBV6-2/TRBV6-3|NA|NA|TRBJ1-3
CASSYSADTIYF
TGTGCCAGCAGTTACTCAGCGGACACCATATATTTT
>13|TRBV15|NA|NA|TRBJ1-1
CATSSLQAGVAFF
TGTGCCACCAGCAGTCTTCAAGCAGGCGTAGCTTTCTTT
>15|TRBV14|NA|NA|TRBJ2-5
CASSQDIYRAETQYF
TGTGCCAGCAGCCAAGACATTTACAGGGCAGAGACCCAGTACTTC
>14|TRBV6-6|NA|NA|TRBJ1-1
CASSYEQGSTEAFF
TGTGCCAGCAGTTACGAGCAGGGGAGCACTGAAGCTTTCTTT
>15|TRBV2|NA|NA|TRBJ2-2
CASILRRTNTGELFF
TGTGCCAGCATCTTGAGGAGAACGAACACCGGGGAGCTGTTTTTT
>14|TRBV19|TRBD1|NA|TRBJ1-6
CASGQGGIGPPLHF
TGTGCCAGTGGACAGGGAGGAATCGGCCCACCCCTCCACTTT
>15|TRBV5-1|NA|NA|TRBJ2-1
CASSRDTSSYNEQFF
TGCGCCAGCAGCCGGGACACGAGCTCCTACAATGAGCAGTTCTTC
>15|TRBV2|TRBD1|NA|TRBJ1-2
CASSDFPAGGYGYTF
TGTGCCAGCAGTGATTTCCCTGCAGGGGGCTATGGCTACACCTTC
>13|TRBV10-3|NA|NA|TRBJ1-5
CAIRRGDYQPQHF
TGTGCCATCAGGCGGGGGGATTATCAGCCCCAGCATTTT
>14|TRBV24-1|TRBD2|NA|TRBJ2-3
CATSELRGGDTQYF
TGTGCCACCAGTGAATTGCGGGGGGGAGATACGCAGTATTTT
>15|TRBV27|TRBD1|NA|TRBJ1-6
CASSRDRGSNSPLHF
TGTGCCAGCAGCCGGGACAGGGGTAGTAATTCACCCCTCCACTTT
>13|TRBV6-5|NA|NA|TRBJ2-2
CASSLDSSGELFF
TGTGCCAGCAGTCTCGACTCTTCCGGGGAGCTGTTTTTT
>12|TRBV25-1|NA|NA|TRBJ1-1
CASSRLRSEAFF
TGTGCCAGCAGTCGACTCCGATCCGAAGCTTTCTTT
>14|TRBV6-6|NA|once|TRBJ1-1
CASSYGHLGTEAFF
TGTGCCAGCAGTTACGGGCACCTTGGGACTGAAGCTTTCTTT
>17|TRBV18|TRBD2|NA|TRBJ2-3
CASSPPGLAGATDTQYF
TGTGCCAGCTCACCACCGGGTCTAGCGGGTGCCACAGATACGCAGTATTTT
>15|TRBV11-2|TRBD1|NA|TRBJ2-7
CASSLAPGTGVEQYF
TGTGCCAGCAGCTTAGCACCCGGGACAGGGGTCGAGCAGTACTTC
>16|TRBV13|NA|NA|TRBJ1-2
CASSPRIEGTGRGYTF
TGTGCCAGCAGCCCCCGAATTGAGGGGACTGGACGTGGCTACACCTTC
>15|TRBV5-1|NA|NA|TRBJ1-1
CASNLARALNTEAFF
TGCGCCAGCAACTTGGCGAGGGCCCTGAACACTGAAGCTTTCTTT